This is a list of T cell receptor beta chains from one sample in a study of T cell repertoires in cytomegalovirus infection. MiXCR, applied by TCRdb to the reads, yields one record per CDR3 protein. The profile shows roughly 920,000 distinct CDR3 sequences, approximately 31% of them singletons. These receptors lack a known antigen. Sample: cultured CD8+ T cells from PBMCs, taken from culture after CMV antigen stimulation. Source of these receptors: a human donor in good health (CMV status not recorded). Some clones in this sample may be carry-over from other donors' samples. The CDR3 runs from the conserved cysteine through the conserved F or W. D genes are given only for firm matches. Part of the rows lack a size; the others show once, few, many or a class for expanded clones.

j_call v_call d_call clone_size cdr3_aa cdr3_nt
TRBJ1-2 TRBV7-3 NA NA CASSLVPGDPNGYTF TGTGCCAGCAGCTTAGTCCCGGGGGATCCGAATGGCTACACCTTC
TRBJ2-2 TRBV7-6 NA NA CTSSLLEGLVAGELFF TGTACCAGCAGCTTATTAGAGGGGCTGGTCGCCGGGGAGCTGTTTTTT
TRBJ1-6 TRBV27 NA few CASSLYPGRQNSPLHF TGTGCCAGCAGTTTATACCCCGGACGGCAAAATTCACCCCTCCACTTT
TRBJ2-3 TRBV20-1 TRBD2 NA CSARTSGLTDTQYF TGCAGTGCCAGGACTAGCGGTCTCACAGATACGCAGTATTTT
TRBJ2-1 TRBV5-1 TRBD1 NA CASSLALRDRGDEQFF TGCGCCAGCAGCTTGGCTCTACGGGACAGGGGTGATGAGCAGTTCTTC
TRBJ2-7 TRBV20-1 TRBD2 NA CSAPLAGGPSGEQYF TGCAGTGCTCCACTAGCGGGGGGGCCTTCGGGCGAGCAGTACTTC
TRBJ1-4 TRBV10-3 TRBD1 few CAISEEGRGSPWEKLFF TGTGCCATCAGTGAAGAGGGCAGGGGGTCCCCCTGGGAAAAACTGTTTTTT
TRBJ2-3 TRBV7-9 TRBD2 NA CASSYGGGRTDTQYF TGTGCCAGCAGCTATGGGGGGGGACGCACAGATACGCAGTATTTT
TRBJ1-2 TRBV7-2 TRBD1 many CASSPMDREHNYGYTF TGTGCCAGCAGCCCTATGGACAGGGAGCATAACTATGGCTACACCTTC
TRBJ1-1 TRBV25-1 NA NA CASSDARGGGTEAFF TGTGCCAGCAGTGATGCACGGGGAGGTGGCACTGAAGCTTTCTTT